The 23 T cell receptor beta chains below all came from one sample that was sequenced in a study of early T cells in non-severe SARS-CoV-2 infection (TCRdb year 2021). To prepare the library, 5' RACE was applied. The sequencer listed for this sample is NextSeq 500. TCRdb reran the public reads through fastp at Q25 and MiXCR, keeping productive beta chains. A single entry per CDR3 protein holds the most common genes and DNA from its merged rows. The sample table contains some 58,000 distinct CDR3 sequences; only one count was recorded for 11% of them. Approximately 3% of the sample goes to the ten largest clones. The specimen comprised whole blood, sampled at baseline. All receptors come from an adult who was a healthcare worker with PCR-confirmed SARS-CoV-2 infection or an uninfected control (not recorded which).

This chain links TRBV6-6 with TRBJ2-1; D possibly corresponds to TRBD1 (5 bases). Trimming pared 7 bases from V and 5 bases from J, leaving 24 bases between. Looked up from germline, CDR1 is MNHNY and CDR2 is SVGAGI (reference sequence). The CDR3 has 17 amino acids. The CDR3 here is CASTKARAANRNNEQFF. The CDR3 DNA reads TGTGCCAGCACCAAAGCCAGGGCGGCCAACCGGAACAATGAGCAGTTCTTC.

J is TRBJ2-3 and V is TRBV20-1, with 10 nucleotides matching TRBD2. V was clipped by 6 bases and J by 4 bases; unmatched bases: 4. The germline gives CDR1 DFQATT, CDR2 SNEGSKA (reference sequence). CDR3 length: 13 amino acids. The CDR3 nucleotides read TGCAGTGCCCAGCGGGGGGGGGCAGATACGCAGTATTTT. Its protein is CSAQRGGADTQYF.

The CDR3 spells CSAGLAGAFGTDTQYF. In nucleotides, the CDR3 is TGCAGTGCTGGACTAGCGGGGGCCTTCGGGACAGATACGCAGTATTTT. V usage is TRBV20-1 and J usage is TRBJ2-3; TRBD2 aligns across 13 bases. The germline CDR1 and CDR2 sequences are DFQATT and SNEGSKA (reference sequence). The CDR3 totals 16 residues. With 5 bases clipped from V and 3 bases from J, the junction kept 8 bases outside the gene matches.

This clonotype was detected many times. The rearrangement links TRBV20-1 to TRBJ1-2, with TRBD1 identical over 8 bases. The CDR3 has 13 amino acids. The V gene's germline CDR1 is DFQATT and CDR2 SNEGSKA (reference sequence). The trim removed 5 bases at V and 6 bases at J, leaving 8 bases unmatched. CDR3 sequence (DNA): TGCAGTGCTTCCCGGACAGGGAGCCATGGCTACACCTTC. Protein product: CSASRTGSHGYTF.

This clonotype was observed a handful of times. This chain joins TRBV6-5 and TRBJ2-5; D is perhaps TRBD2 (7 bases). This CDR3 is 15 amino acids long. Germline loops: CDR1 MNHEY, CDR2 SVGAGI. The ends were cut back, 0 bases at V and 2 bases at J, with 10 bases in the middle. The CDR3: CASSYSEGGQETQYF. The CDR3 DNA sequence: TGTGCCAGCAGTTACTCAGAGGGGGGGCAAGAGACCCAGTACTTC.

The J gene is TRBJ2-1, the V gene TRBV18; D ambiguous. Trimming pared 3 bases from V and 8 bases from J, leaving 8 bases between. CDR3 length: 12 amino acids. CDR1 and CDR2 (germline): KGHSH, LQKENI. The CDR3: CASSPGSDEQFF. In DNA form, the CDR3 reads TGTGCCAGCTCACCCGGGTCGGATGAGCAGTTCTTC.

This clonotype has more than one count but fewer than ten. The rearrangement links TRBV7-2 to TRBJ2-1; D possibly corresponds to TRBD1 (6 bases). This CDR3 spans 15 amino acids. The V end was cut by 4 bases, the J end by 5 bases, with 15 bases between. Germline values: CDR1 SGHTA, CDR2 FQGNSA. CDR3 sequence: CASSYRLPGDNEQFF. The CDR3 DNA sequence: TGTGCCAGCAGCTACCGCCTCCCAGGGGACAATGAGCAGTTCTTC.

The sample holds many counts of this clonotype. This rearrangement joins TRBV25-1 to TRBJ1-6; 10 nucleotides agree with TRBD1. The CDR3 runs to 16 residues. The V segment lost 5 bases and the J segment 6 bases; nucleotides outside the gene matches: 7. Germline-derived CDR1 and CDR2 are MGHDK and SYGVNS. This CDR3 reads CASSTHRTGGNSPLHF. DNA for the CDR3: TGTGCCAGCAGTACCCATCGGACAGGGGGTAATTCACCCCTCCACTTT. The full variable domain, with the rest looked up from reference TRBV25-1 and TRBJ1-6, is EADIYQTPRYLVIGTGKKITLECSQTMGHDKMYWYQQDPGMELHLIHYSYGVNSTEKGDLSSESTVSRIRTEHFPLTLESARPSHTSQYLCASSTHRTGGNSPLHFGNGTRLTVT.

This clonotype showed up just a few times. The chain employs TRBV7-8 and TRBJ2-3, with D hard to call. V gave up 1 base and J gave up 4 bases, with 3 bases separating them. The CDR3 extends over 12 amino acids. Germline assignment: CDR1 SGHVS and CDR2 FQNEAQ. The DNA of the CDR3 is TGTGCCAGCAGCTTAGACCCAGATACGCAGTATTTT. Its protein product is CASSLDPDTQYF.

The chain couples TRBV3-1 to TRBJ2-5; either TRBD1 or TRBD2 may supply D (5 bases each). V was cut by 4 bases and J by 3 bases, with 12 bases left in between. In germline, CDR1 is LGHDT, CDR2 YNNKEL (reference sequence). The CDR3 has 14 amino acids. Here the CDR3 reads CASSPRGGEETQYF. CDR3 coding DNA: TGTGCCAGCAGCCCCCGGGGCGGTGAAGAGACCCAGTACTTC.

In its sample, this clonotype was seen a few times. The chain uses TRBV6-1 and TRBJ2-1; 7 bases agree with TRBD1. CDR1 and CDR2 (germline): MNHNS, SASEGT. The CDR3 covers 16 residues. Trimming cost V 5 bases and J 1 base; bases outside gene matches: 8. For the CDR3, the DNA is TGTGCCAGCAGTTTTCGTCCGGGACAGTCCTACAATGAGCAGTTCTTC. Translating it yields CASSFRPGQSYNEQFF.

V is TRBV7-9 and J is TRBJ1-1; 8 bases are a match to TRBD1. The CDR3 is made up of 18 amino acids. The ends lost 3 bases at V and 0 bases at J; junction bases unmatched: 12. Germline V lookup: CDR1 SEHNR, CDR2 FQNEAQ (reference sequence). The CDR3 DNA follows: TGTGCCAGCAGCTTTGGAAGGACAGGGCCCAGCATGAACACTGAAGCTTTCTTT. It codes for CASSFGRTGPSMNTEAFF. Looking up the rest from reference TRBV7-9 and TRBJ1-1 gives the full variable domain: DTGVSQNPRHKITKRGQNVTFRCDPISEHNRLYWYRQTLGQGPEFLTYFQNEAQLEKSRLLSDRFSAERPKGSFSTLEIQRTEQGDSAMYLCASSFGRTGPSMNTEAFFGQGTRLTVV.

V is TRBV10-3 and J is TRBJ2-5; the match to TRBD2 covers 7 bases. The CDR3 covers 19 residues. After removal of 6 bases from V and 7 bases from J, the junction contained 26 bases not matched to a gene. Germline V gene sequence: CDR1 ENHRY, CDR2 SYGVKD. CDR3 nucleotides: TGTGCCATCAGCGAGGAAATCGGCCCGGAAGGACTAGGAGGGGCGACCCAGTACTTC. It translates to CAISEEIGPEGLGGATQYF.

This clonotype was seen a handful of times. This chain connects TRBV2 to TRBJ2-5, with D possibly matching TRBD2 (7 bases). CDR1 and CDR2 from the germline V gene are SNHLY and FYNNEI. The V gene lost 7 bases and the J gene lost 5 bases, with 20 bases spanning the gap. There are 15 residues in the CDR3. The chain's CDR3 is CASIPRRGLPETQYF. The CDR3 region has the DNA TGTGCCAGCATTCCGCGGCGGGGGCTTCCGGAGACCCAGTACTTC.

This clonotype was counted only a few times. The chain employs TRBV29-1 and TRBJ2-2; D ambiguous. CDR1 is SQVTM and CDR2 is ANQGSEA in the germline V gene. This CDR3 has 10 amino acids. Trimming pared 5 bases from V and 9 bases from J, leaving 7 bases between. This CDR3 is CSVLDRELFF. For the CDR3, the DNA is TGCAGCGTTTTGGACCGGGAGCTGTTTTTT.

V and J are TRBV29-1 and TRBJ1-4, with TRBD1 as a possible D gene (5 bases). The CDR3 runs to 13 residues. CDR1 is SQVTM, CDR2 ANQGSEA, per germline. V gave up 0 bases and J gave up 9 bases, with 11 bases separating them. Written as DNA, the CDR3 is TGCAGCGTTGAAGACCCGAAGGGGAAAAAACTGTTTTTT. This encodes CSVEDPKGKKLFF.

The chain has TRBV5-8 and TRBJ2-3; D remains ambiguous. V was cut by 4 bases and J by 10 bases, with 16 bases left in between. The CDR3 length is 13 residues. CDR1 is SGHTS, CDR2 YDEGEE, per germline. Here the CDR3 DNA reads TGTGCCAGCAGCCCCCCTCGGCCCGGGCCGCAGTATTTT. Protein: CASSPPRPGPQYF.

This clonotype was observed many times. The chain is built from TRBV7-9 and TRBJ2-3; D call uncertain. There are 12 residues in the CDR3. Germline lookup yields CDR1 SEHNR and CDR2 FQNEAQ (reference sequence). The germline V and J ends were trimmed by 2 bases and 4 bases, with 4 bases remaining between them. The CDR3, as DNA: TGTGCCAGCAGCTTACTTCCAGATACGCAGTATTTT. Translation: CASSLLPDTQYF.

The chain employs TRBV6-5 and TRBJ2-7; the match to TRBD1 covers 8 bases. The CDR3 has 14 amino acids. With V trimmed by 6 bases and J by 6 bases, 10 bases remained unmatched. The germline V gene has CDR1 MNHEY and CDR2 SVGAGI. The CDR3 here is CASRPGQGVAEQYF. CDR3 in DNA: TGTGCCAGCAGGCCTGGACAGGGTGTGGCCGAGCAGTACTTC.

This clonotype was seen more than once but under ten times. The V call is TRBV6-6, the J call TRBJ2-4; TRBD2 aligns across 7 bases. The CDR3 contains 18 residues. Germline loops: CDR1 MNHNY, CDR2 SVGAGI (reference sequence). The V and J ends lost 2 bases and 0 bases, in that order; junction bases with no gene match: 10. The CDR3 nucleotides read TGTGCCAGCAGTTACGTCGCTAGCGGCCTAGGAGCCAAAAACATTCAGTACTTC. Amino acid sequence: CASSYVASGLGAKNIQYF.

The gene calls are TRBV2 and TRBJ2-5, with 7 positions matching TRBD1. V shed 7 bases, J shed 4 bases, and the junction held 6 bases outside the gene matches. The V gene's germline CDR1 is SNHLY and CDR2 FYNNEI. This CDR3 is built from 13 residues. The CDR3 DNA follows: TGTGCCAGCATAGGGGGCCGAGGAGAGACCCAGTACTTC. This codes for CASIGGRGETQYF.

In this sample, this clonotype turned up many times. V usage is TRBV12-3 or TRBV12-4 and J usage is TRBJ2-2, with D hard to call. Deletions cut 5 bases from V and 0 bases from J, with 4 bases between. This CDR3 has 13 residues. CDR3 DNA: TGTGCCAGCAGTAGGTCGAACACCGGGGAGCTGTTTTTT. Its translation is CASSRSNTGELFF.

The chain recombines TRBV27 with TRBJ2-5, with a tentative D call TRBD2 (6 bases). CDR3 length equals 17 residues. Per the germline V gene, CDR1 is MNHEY and CDR2 is SMNVEV (reference sequence). Trimming shortened V by 4 bases and J by 2 bases, and 20 bases separated the two germline ends. CDR3 in amino acids: CASSSPGGSGPQETQYF. The CDR3, as DNA: TGTGCCAGCAGTTCCCCTGGGGGGAGCGGCCCTCAAGAGACCCAGTACTTC.